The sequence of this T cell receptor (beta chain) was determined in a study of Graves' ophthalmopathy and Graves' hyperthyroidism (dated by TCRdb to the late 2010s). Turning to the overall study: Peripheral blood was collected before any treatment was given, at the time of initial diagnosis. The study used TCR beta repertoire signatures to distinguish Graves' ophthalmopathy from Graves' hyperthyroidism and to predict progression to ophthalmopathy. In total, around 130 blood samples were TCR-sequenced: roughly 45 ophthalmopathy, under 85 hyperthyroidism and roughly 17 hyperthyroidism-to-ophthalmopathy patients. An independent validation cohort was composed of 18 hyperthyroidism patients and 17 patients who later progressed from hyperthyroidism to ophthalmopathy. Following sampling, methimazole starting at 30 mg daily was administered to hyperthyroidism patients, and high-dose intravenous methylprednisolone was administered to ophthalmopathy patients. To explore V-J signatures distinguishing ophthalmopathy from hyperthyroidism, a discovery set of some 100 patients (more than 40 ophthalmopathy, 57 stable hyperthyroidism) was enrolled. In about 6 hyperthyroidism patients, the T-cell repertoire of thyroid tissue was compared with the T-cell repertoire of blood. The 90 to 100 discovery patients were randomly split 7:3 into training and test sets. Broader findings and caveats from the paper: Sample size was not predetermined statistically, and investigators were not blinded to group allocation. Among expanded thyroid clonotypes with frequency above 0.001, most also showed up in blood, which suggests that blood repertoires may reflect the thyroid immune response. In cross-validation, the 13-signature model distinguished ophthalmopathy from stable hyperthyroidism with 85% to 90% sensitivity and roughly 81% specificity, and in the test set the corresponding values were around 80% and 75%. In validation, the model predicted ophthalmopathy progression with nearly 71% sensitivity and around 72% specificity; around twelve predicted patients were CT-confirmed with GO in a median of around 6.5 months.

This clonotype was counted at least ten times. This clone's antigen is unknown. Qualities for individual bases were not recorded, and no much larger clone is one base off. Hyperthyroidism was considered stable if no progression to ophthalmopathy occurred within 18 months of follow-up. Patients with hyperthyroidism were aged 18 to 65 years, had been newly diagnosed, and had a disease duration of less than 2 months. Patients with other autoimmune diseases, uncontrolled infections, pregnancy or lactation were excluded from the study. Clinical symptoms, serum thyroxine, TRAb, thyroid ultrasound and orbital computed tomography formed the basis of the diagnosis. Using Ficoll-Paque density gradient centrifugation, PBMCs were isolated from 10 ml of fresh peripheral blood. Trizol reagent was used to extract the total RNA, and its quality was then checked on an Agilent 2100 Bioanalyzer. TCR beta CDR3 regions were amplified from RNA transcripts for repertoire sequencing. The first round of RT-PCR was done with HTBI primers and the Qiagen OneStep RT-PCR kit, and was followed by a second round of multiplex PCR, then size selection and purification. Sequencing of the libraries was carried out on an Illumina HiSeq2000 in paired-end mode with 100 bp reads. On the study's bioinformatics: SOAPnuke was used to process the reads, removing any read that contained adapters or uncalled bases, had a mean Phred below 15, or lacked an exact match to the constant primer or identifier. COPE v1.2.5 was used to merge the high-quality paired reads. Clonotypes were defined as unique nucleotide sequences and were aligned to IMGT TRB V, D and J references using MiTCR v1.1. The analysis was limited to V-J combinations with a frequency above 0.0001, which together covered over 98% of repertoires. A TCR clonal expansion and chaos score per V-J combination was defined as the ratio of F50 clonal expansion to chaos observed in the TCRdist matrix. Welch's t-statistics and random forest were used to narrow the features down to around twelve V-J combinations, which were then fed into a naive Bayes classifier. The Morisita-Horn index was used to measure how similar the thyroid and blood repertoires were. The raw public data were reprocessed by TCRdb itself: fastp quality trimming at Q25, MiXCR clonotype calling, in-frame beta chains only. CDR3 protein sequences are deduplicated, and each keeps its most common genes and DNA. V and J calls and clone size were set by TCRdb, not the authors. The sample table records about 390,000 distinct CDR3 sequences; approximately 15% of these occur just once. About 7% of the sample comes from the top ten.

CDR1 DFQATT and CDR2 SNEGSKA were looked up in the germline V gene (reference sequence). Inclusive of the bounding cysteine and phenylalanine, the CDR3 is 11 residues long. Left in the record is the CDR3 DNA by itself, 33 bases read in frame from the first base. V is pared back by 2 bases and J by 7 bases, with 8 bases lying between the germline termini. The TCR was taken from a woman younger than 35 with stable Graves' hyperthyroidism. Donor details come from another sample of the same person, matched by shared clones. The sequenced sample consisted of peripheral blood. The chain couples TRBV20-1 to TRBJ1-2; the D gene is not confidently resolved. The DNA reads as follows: TGCAGTGCTAGACAGGCGCTTGGCTACACCTTC. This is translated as CSARQALGYTF.